A single sample is the source of the 32 T cell receptor beta chains below, sequenced in a study of T cells in Graves' hyperthyroidism and ophthalmopathy. Using RNA transcripts as the source, TCR beta CDR3 regions were amplified. In the first-round RT-PCR of the TCR CDR3, the HTBI primer set was used. In TCRdb, the multiplex PCR reads were re-called with MiXCR into one record per CDR3 protein. The sample holds about 53,000 distinct CDR3 sequences, 40% to 55% seen once. The sample consisted of blood. Receptors were obtained from a woman under 40 with Graves' ophthalmopathy.

This chain uses TRBV7-3 with TRBJ2-3; 10 bases match TRBD1. CDR3 size: 14 residues. J was trimmed by 6 bases and V by 3 bases; bases with no gene match: 3. Germline CDR1 SGHTA, CDR2 FQGTGA. The CDR3 sequence is CASSLGQGIDTQYF. CDR3 DNA: TGTGCCAGCAGCTTGGGACAGGGGATCGATACGCAGTATTTT.

This clonotype was detected many times. The rearrangement uses TRBV12-3 or TRBV12-4 and TRBJ2-1; D perhaps matches TRBD2 (6 bases). The CDR3 spans 15 residues. The V and J ends lost 2 bases and 2 bases respectively, with 10 bases between them. The DNA for the CDR3 is TGTGCCAGCAGTTTATTTGGGGGGACCTACAATGAGCAGTTCTTC. Residues: CASSLFGGTYNEQFF.

The chain links TRBV10-3 to TRBJ2-5; 11 nucleotides align to TRBD1. There are 15 residues in the CDR3. Germline CDR1 reads ENHRY; CDR2 reads SYGVKD. V dropped 6 bases and J dropped 3; count of bases not matched to a gene: 6. CDR3 nucleotide sequence: TGTGCCATCAGCCCCGGGACAGGGGGTAAAGAGACCCAGTACTTC. Translating it yields CAISPGTGGKETQYF.

On this clonotype: A read error may account for a junction end that differs from germline. The rearrangement links TRBV14 to TRBJ1-4; D is ambiguous. Germline V gene sequence: CDR1 SGHDN, CDR2 FVKESK. The CDR3 loop spans 15 amino acids. The chain's CDR3 is CAGSPYTLTNEKLLF. The CDR3, as DNA: TGTGCCGGCAGCCCCTACACCCTGACGAATGAAAAACTGCTTTTT.

This chain uses TRBV10-3 with TRBJ2-2, with a weak D call TRBD1 (5 bases). Germline V gene sequence: CDR1 ENHRY, CDR2 SYGVKD. The CDR3 covers 14 residues. V was trimmed by 6 bases and J by 4 bases, leaving 12 bases between them. This chain's CDR3 is CAISSLRGTGELFF. CDR3 DNA sequence: TGTGCCATCAGCAGTTTAAGGGGCACCGGGGAGCTGTTTTTT.

The CDR3 sequence is CSVTGLAAGELFF. CDR3 coding DNA: TGCAGTGTAACGGGACTAGCGGCCGGGGAGCTGTTTTTT. The rearrangement links TRBV20-1 to TRBJ2-2; TRBD2 aligns across 11 bases. Trimming cost V 7 bases and J 6 bases; bases outside gene matches: 4. Germline lookup yields CDR1 DFQATT and CDR2 SNEGSKA (reference sequence). The CDR3 is made up of 13 amino acids.

This sequence joins TRBV24-1 and TRBJ1-4; no clear D gene. The CDR3 loop spans 13 amino acids. The V end was cut by 5 bases, the J end by 13 bases, with 16 bases between. The germline CDR1 and CDR2 sequences are KGHDR and SFDVKD. DNA of the CDR3: TGTGCCACCAGTGGCTCCAGCGGGATTGGACTGTTTTTT. Translating it yields CATSGSSGIGLFF.

The table lists this clonotype with many counts. The chain combines TRBV19 with TRBJ2-7; TRBD1 aligns across 10 bases. This CDR3 region has 16 residues. V was clipped by 7 bases and J by 2 bases; unmatched bases: 11. Germline V gene sequence: CDR1 LNHDA, CDR2 SQIVND (reference sequence). As DNA, the CDR3 is TGTGCCAGTACCGCGAGAGGACAGGGGGGAACCTACGAGCAGTACTTC. Its translation: CASTARGQGGTYEQYF. The variable domain in full, with the rest retrieved from reference TRBV19 and TRBJ2-7, is DGGITQSPKYLFRKEGQNVTLSCEQNLNHDAMYWYRQDPGQGLRLIYYSQIVNDFQKGDIAEGYSVSREKKESFPLTVTSAQKNPTAFYLCASTARGQGGTYEQYFGPGTRLTVT.

A remark on this clonotype: A much more abundant neighbour one base away suggests this may be a read error. The chain uses TRBV12-3 or TRBV12-4 and TRBJ2-4; 9 nucleotides line up with TRBD2. The CDR3 is made up of 17 amino acids. CDR3 in amino acids: CASSSWTSALAKNTQYF. The DNA of the CDR3 is TGTGCCAGCAGTTCTTGGACTAGCGCACTAGCCAAAAACACTCAGTACTTC.

This clonotype was found many times. The gene calls are TRBV3-1 and TRBJ2-7; no reliable D call. Germline V CDR1 and CDR2: LGHDT, YNNKEL (reference sequence). Between the trimmed V and J ends, which lost 0 bases and 1 base, there was a span of 7 bases. The CDR3 spans 14 residues. The DNA of the CDR3 is TGTGCCAGCAGCCAAGATATTAGGTCCTACGAGCAGTACTTC. Its translation is CASSQDIRSYEQYF.

The chain joins TRBV29-1 to TRBJ2-7; 14 nucleotides agree with TRBD2. Per germline, CDR1 SQVTM and CDR2 ANQGSEA. CDR3 length: 14 amino acids. V shed 8 bases, J shed 5 bases, and the junction held 8 bases outside the gene matches. For the CDR3, the DNA is TGCAGCTTAGGGACTAGCGGGAGCAGGCACGAGCAGTACTTC. As protein: CSLGTSGSRHEQYF.

This clonotype is a singleton in its sample. One junction end disagrees with the germline gene, perhaps due to a read error. V and J are TRBV5-5 and TRBJ2-2, with 11 bases aligning to TRBD1. This CDR3 region has 15 residues. Germline CDR1 reads SGHKS; CDR2 reads YYEKEE (reference sequence). In DNA form, the CDR3 reads TGTGCCAGCAGCGCCGGACAGGGGGCAGGGAATGAGCAGTGTTTT. This codes for CASSAGQGAGNEQCF.

This clonotype was picked up many times. The V and J genes are TRBV5-6 and TRBJ2-5, with 9 bases lining up with TRBD1. Germline V lookup: CDR1 SGHDT, CDR2 YYEEEE. Trimming at V came to 2 bases and at J to 1 base, leaving 6 bases not matched to a gene. This CDR3 comprises 16 residues. The CDR3 DNA sequence: TGTGCCAGCAGCTTACGGACAGGGGACTTCCAAGAGACCCAGTACTTC. It specifies CASSLRTGDFQETQYF.

This clonotype has a count of ten or more. V is TRBV6-5 and J is TRBJ2-1; 12 nucleotides align to TRBD2. Germline trimming cut 10 bases from V and 7 bases from J; bases unmatched to any gene: 8. Germline lookup yields CDR1 MNHEY and CDR2 SVGAGI. This CDR3 region has 14 residues. The CDR3 loop reads CATEGLAGSNEQFF. The DNA of the CDR3 is TGTGCCACTGAGGGACTAGCGGGTTCGAATGAGCAGTTCTTC.

The V call is TRBV25-1, the J call TRBJ2-7; possible D gene TRBD2, 6 bases. V lost 4 bases and J lost 6, with 19 bases in between. The CDR3 covers 15 residues. The germline gives CDR1 MGHDK, CDR2 SYGVNS. This CDR3 is CASSARVGGRGEQYF. The CDR3 coding sequence is TGTGCCAGCAGTGCTAGAGTGGGAGGCCGGGGCGAGCAGTACTTC.

The gene calls are TRBV9 and TRBJ2-7, with D tentatively TRBD1 (5 bases). In germline, CDR1 is SGDLS, CDR2 YYNGEE. The CDR3 has 14 amino acids. V was pared by 1 base and J by 5 bases, with 13 bases between. As DNA, the CDR3 is TGTGCCAGCAGCGTATTCGAACAGGAGAACGAGCAGTACTTC. This translates into CASSVFEQENEQYF.

As for this clonotype: This may come from a read error, since a much larger clone is one base off. This chain uses TRBV3-1 with TRBJ1-6, with D unclear. Germline lookup yields CDR1 LGHDT and CDR2 YNNKEL (reference sequence). Trimming took 2 bases from V and 1 from J, leaving 6 bases between them. The CDR3 sequence is 15 residues long. The CDR3 spells CASSQSGSYNSPLHF. DNA of the CDR3: TGTGCCAGCAGCCAATCGGGGTCCTATAATTCACCCCTCCACTTT.

In the case of this clonotype: This is likely a read error, given that the CDR3 carries no conserved phenylalanine or tryptophan at its end. The chain has TRBV6-2 or TRBV6-3 and TRBJ1-2; D is uncertain. Germline V lookup: CDR1 MNHEY, CDR2 SVGEGT. This CDR3 is 19 amino acids long. V dropped 0 bases and J dropped 8 bases, with 28 bases sitting between them. Written as DNA, the CDR3 is TGTGCCAGCAGTTACTCCGTCGAGGGCGGTAGGTTCAACTATGGCGGCTACACCCTC. Translating it yields CASSYSVEGGRFNYGGYTL.

The CDR3 here is CASSQYNPLGFSNQPQHF. The CDR3 nucleotides are TGTGCCAGCAGCCAATATAACCCGCTCGGGTTTAGCAATCAGCCCCAGCATTTT. This chain links TRBV3-1 with TRBJ1-5; D call uncertain. Germline V lookup: CDR1 LGHDT, CDR2 YNNKEL (reference sequence). This CDR3 has 18 amino acids. V lost 2 bases to trimming and J lost 0 bases, with 17 bases between them.

V is TRBV10-2 and J is TRBJ2-1; TRBD2 matches 7 bases. V shed 8 bases, J shed 5 bases, and the junction held 15 bases outside the gene matches. Germline V gives CDR1 WSHSY, CDR2 SAAADI. CDR3 length equals 16 residues. The CDR3 DNA reads as TGCGCCAGCCAAGAAGGTCGCGGGGGTATTGACAATGAGCAGTTCTTC. Amino acid sequence: CASQEGRGGIDNEQFF.

This clonotype occurred many times. The rearrangement links TRBV30 to TRBJ1-5; 8 positions match TRBD1. Germline trimming cut 5 bases from V and 1 base from J; bases unmatched to any gene: 1. CDR3 length equals 13 residues. Germline lookup yields CDR1 GTSNPN and CDR2 SVGIG (reference sequence). CDR3 bases: TGTGCCTGGGACAGGGGAAGCAATCAGCCCCAGCATTTT. It encodes CAWDRGSNQPQHF.

This rearrangement joins TRBV5-6 to TRBJ2-4; 15 bases fit TRBD2. The V gene end was trimmed by 4 bases and the J gene end by 6 bases; junction bases not matched to a gene: 8. The CDR3 is 17 residues long. Germline CDR1 and CDR2: SGHDT and YYEEEE. The CDR3 bases are TGTGCCAGCAGCGGGGCGGGACTAGCGGGAGGATCAAACATTCAGTACTTC. Its protein is CASSGAGLAGGSNIQYF. The variable domain in full, with the rest retrieved from reference TRBV5-6 and TRBJ2-4, is DAGVTQSPTHLIKTRGQQVTLRCSPKSGHDTVSWYQQALGQGPQFIFQYYEEEERQRGNFPDRFSGHQFPNYSSELNVNALLLGDSALYLCASSGAGLAGGSNIQYFGAGTRLSVL.

This clonotype was picked up many times. The junction differs from germline at one of its ends, possibly a read error. The genes are TRBV4-1 and TRBJ2-7, with D maybe TRBD1 (5 bases). CDR3 length: 13 residues. Germline CDR1 is MGHRA and CDR2 is YSYEKL. CDR3 in amino acids: CASSQGDSYEQYF. CDR3 nucleotides: TGTGCCAGCAGCCAAGGAGACAGCTACGAGCAGTACTTC.

The chain uses TRBV20-1 and TRBJ1-5; D is perhaps TRBD1 (5 bases). The germline V and J ends were trimmed by 6 bases and 11 bases, with 17 bases remaining between them. The germline V gene has CDR1 DFQATT and CDR2 SNEGSKA (reference sequence). The CDR3 has 12 residues. The DNA for the CDR3 is TGCAGTGCCAGACCGAGGGACGCGACCCAGCATTTT. Amino acids: CSARPRDATQHF.

This clonotype was counted many times. V usage is TRBV6-1 and J usage is TRBJ2-1; D possibly corresponds to TRBD2 (6 bases). Germline CDR1 and CDR2: MNHNS and SASEGT. Deletions cut 7 bases from V and 9 bases from J, with 13 bases between. This CDR3 has 12 residues. The CDR3 loop is CASTRLDSEQFF. DNA of the CDR3: TGTGCCAGCACGAGACTAGATAGTGAGCAGTTCTTC.

This clonotype was seen many times. The chain is built from TRBV5-1 and TRBJ2-1; 10 bases map to TRBD2. The CDR3 has 17 residues. Trimming cost V 0 bases and J 8 bases; bases outside gene matches: 11. The V gene's germline CDR1 is SGHRS and CDR2 YFSETQ. Here the CDR3 reads CASSLAKGTSDLDEQFF. CDR3 coding DNA: TGCGCCAGCAGCTTGGCTAAAGGGACTAGCGATCTCGATGAGCAGTTCTTC.

This clonotype appeared many times. The rearrangement uses TRBV10-2 and TRBJ2-1; D remains unclear. Germline CDR1 is WSHSY and CDR2 is SAAADI. With 1 base removed from V and 9 bases from J, the gap between germline ends came to 7 bases. The CDR3 is made up of 12 amino acids. DNA for the CDR3: TGCGCCAGCAGTGAGTTTAGTGGTGAGCAGTTCTTC. Its protein is CASSEFSGEQFF.

This clonotype is medium-sized. As DNA, the CDR3 is TGTGCCAGCAGTGATCCCCTCTCCGAAAAACTGTTTTTT. It translates to CASSDPLSEKLFF. The genes are TRBV25-1 and TRBJ1-4; D call uncertain. Germline V gives CDR1 MGHDK, CDR2 SYGVNS. The V end was cut by 3 bases, the J end by 8 bases, with 10 bases between. This CDR3 has 13 amino acids.

This clonotype was observed at least ten times. V usage is TRBV19 and J usage is TRBJ1-4; D unresolved. CDR1 is LNHDA and CDR2 is SQIVND in the germline V gene (reference sequence). CDR3 length: 13 residues. The V gene lost 9 bases and the J gene lost 0 bases, with 8 bases spanning the gap. The DNA of the CDR3 is TGTGCCAGCGGACTCTCAACTAATGAAAAACTGTTTTTT. Its protein product is CASGLSTNEKLFF.

This clonotype has ten or more counts. J is TRBJ2-3 and V is TRBV12-3 or TRBV12-4; D not resolved. CDR3 length: 12 residues. V lost 8 bases, J lost 4 bases, and 10 bases lay in between. The CDR3 here is CASAFSPDTQYF. The CDR3 DNA sequence: TGTGCCAGCGCCTTTTCCCCAGATACGCAGTATTTT.

This chain joins TRBV6-5 and TRBJ2-1; 9 bases line up with TRBD2. This CDR3 is built from 16 residues. V shed 6 bases and J 10 bases; nucleotides not matched to a gene: 16. The germline gives CDR1 MNHEY, CDR2 SVGAGI. This chain's CDR3 is CASSKFAGGPTGEQFF. In nucleotides, the CDR3 is TGTGCCAGCAGCAAGTTTGCGGGAGGGCCGACCGGGGAGCAGTTCTTC.

The rearrangement links TRBV20-1 to TRBJ2-7; 11 bases align to TRBD1. Germline V gene lookup returns CDR1 DFQATT and CDR2 SNEGSKA (reference sequence). The J segment lost 7 bases and the V segment lost 5 bases, leaving 13 bases of the junction unmatched. This CDR3 has 15 amino acids. The CDR3 coding sequence is TGCAGTGCTGTAACCCCCGGGACAGGGGGACGGGAGCAGTACTTC. Amino acids: CSAVTPGTGGREQYF.